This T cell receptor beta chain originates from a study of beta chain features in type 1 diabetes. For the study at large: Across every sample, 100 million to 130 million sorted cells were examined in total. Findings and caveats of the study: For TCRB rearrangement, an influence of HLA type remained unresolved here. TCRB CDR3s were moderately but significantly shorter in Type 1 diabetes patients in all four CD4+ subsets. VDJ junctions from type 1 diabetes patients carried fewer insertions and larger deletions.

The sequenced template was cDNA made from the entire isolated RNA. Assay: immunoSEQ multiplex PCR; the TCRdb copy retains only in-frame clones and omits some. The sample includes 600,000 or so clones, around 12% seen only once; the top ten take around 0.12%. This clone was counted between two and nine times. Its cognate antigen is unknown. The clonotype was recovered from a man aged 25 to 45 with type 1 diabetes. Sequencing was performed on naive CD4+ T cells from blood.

The CDR3 region is CASSLDQLTGELFF. CDR3 nucleotide sequence: TGTGCCAGCAGCTTAGACCAACTCACCGGGGAGCTGTTTTTT. The chain carries TRBV7-2 and TRBJ2-2; D is unresolved. The V end lost 1 base, the J end lost 4 bases, and 7 bases lay between the germline ends. Germline lookup yields CDR1 SGHTA and CDR2 FQGNSA. There are 14 residues in the CDR3. The full variable domain, with the rest looked up from reference TRBV7-2 and TRBJ2-2, is GAGVSQSPSNKVTEKGKDVELRCDPISGHTALYWYRQSLGQGLEFLIYFQGNSAPDKSGLPSDRFSAERTGGSVSTLTIQRTQQEDSAVYLCASSLDQLTGELFFGEGSRLTVL.